The T cell receptor (beta chain) described here comes from a study of a mutant IDH1 vaccine in newly diagnosed glioma. For the study at large: Treated patients comprised 62.5% males and about 40% females, mean age 40.4 years. Notes on the study in general: Around 92% of patients showed vaccine-induced immune responses across multiple MHC alleles. Pseudoprogression seemed unrelated to changes in top peripheral T cell clonotypes.

This CDR3 is 13 amino acids long. V dropped 2 bases and J dropped 6 bases, with 11 bases sitting between them. Germline CDR1 SGHVS, CDR2 FQNEAQ. TCRdb's table, derived via immunoSEQ multiplex PCR, lists solely in-frame clones and lacks some. The repertoire includes about 88,000 clones, over 75% of them detected once, and about 5.6% sits in the top ten. Sample time point: baseline, week 1 (first vaccination visit). Sample treatment: pre-vaccination baseline after standard-of-care therapy. About this clone itself: Its specificity is unknown.

This chain uses TRBV7-8 with TRBJ2-7, with D perhaps TRBD2 (6 bases). The clonotype originates from a man aged 35 to 55 with glioma. Some clones in this sample may be carry-over from other donors' samples. The sample consisted of PBMCs, taken from a glioma patient treated with radiotherapy, temozolomide or both. The CDR3 DNA follows: TGTGCCAGCAGCTTACAACTAGCAAGCGAGCAGTACTTC. Protein sequence: CASSLQLASEQYF.